This paragraph covers one TCR beta chain sequence. This sample was taken from a study of cytomegalovirus exposure and HLA in healthy donors. The PCR was carried out with 60 Vbeta primers and 13 Jbeta primers. Assay: immunoSEQ multiplex PCR; the TCRdb copy retains only in-frame clones and omits some. The table includes 150,000 to 200,000 clones, roughly 88% detected once. The CDR3 sequence is 16 residues long. Germline CDR1 and CDR2: SGHAT and FQNNGV. V lost 1 base, J lost 4 bases, and 14 bases lay in between. The sequence derives from a man between 18 and 35 years old in good health and CMV-seropositive. What was sequenced was PBMCs. V gene TRBV11-2 combines with J gene TRBJ1-3, with TRBD1 as a possible D gene (6 bases). CDR3 amino acids: CASSLVGQTTGNTIYF. Written as DNA, the CDR3 is TGTGCCAGCAGCTTAGTAGGACAGACCACCGGAAACACCATATATTTT.